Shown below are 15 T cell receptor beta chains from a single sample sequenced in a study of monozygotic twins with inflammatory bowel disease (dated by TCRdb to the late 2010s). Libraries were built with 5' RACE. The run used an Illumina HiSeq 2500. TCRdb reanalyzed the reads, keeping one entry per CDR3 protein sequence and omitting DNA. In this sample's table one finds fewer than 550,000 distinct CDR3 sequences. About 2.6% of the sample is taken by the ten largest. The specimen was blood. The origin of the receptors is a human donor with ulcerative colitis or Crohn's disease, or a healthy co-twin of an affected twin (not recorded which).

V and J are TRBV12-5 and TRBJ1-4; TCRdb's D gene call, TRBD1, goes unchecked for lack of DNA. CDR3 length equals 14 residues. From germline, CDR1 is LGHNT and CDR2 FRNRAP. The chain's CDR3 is CASGTGARGEKLFF.

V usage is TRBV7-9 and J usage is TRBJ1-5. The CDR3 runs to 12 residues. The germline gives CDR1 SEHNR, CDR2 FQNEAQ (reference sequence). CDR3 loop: CASSLDLQPQHF.

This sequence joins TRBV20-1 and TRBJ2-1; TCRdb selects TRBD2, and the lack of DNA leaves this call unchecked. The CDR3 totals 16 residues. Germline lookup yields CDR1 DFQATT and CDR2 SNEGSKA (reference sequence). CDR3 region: CSAREATSGGWNEQFF.

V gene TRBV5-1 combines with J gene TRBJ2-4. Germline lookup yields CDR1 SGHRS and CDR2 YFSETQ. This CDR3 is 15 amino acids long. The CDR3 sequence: CASSLNGVAKNIQYF.

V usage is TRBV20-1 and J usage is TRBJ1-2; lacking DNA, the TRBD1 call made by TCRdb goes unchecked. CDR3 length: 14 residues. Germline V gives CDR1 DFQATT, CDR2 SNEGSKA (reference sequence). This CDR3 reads CSANTGVGFYGYTF.

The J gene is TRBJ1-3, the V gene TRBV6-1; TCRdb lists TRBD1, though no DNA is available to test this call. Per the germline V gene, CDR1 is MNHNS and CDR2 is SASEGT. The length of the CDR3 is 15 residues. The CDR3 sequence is CASSIDPGRGNTIYF.

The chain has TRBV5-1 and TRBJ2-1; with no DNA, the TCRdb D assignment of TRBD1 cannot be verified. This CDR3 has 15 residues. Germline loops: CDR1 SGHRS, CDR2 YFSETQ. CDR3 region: CASSFQIRDSHEQFF.

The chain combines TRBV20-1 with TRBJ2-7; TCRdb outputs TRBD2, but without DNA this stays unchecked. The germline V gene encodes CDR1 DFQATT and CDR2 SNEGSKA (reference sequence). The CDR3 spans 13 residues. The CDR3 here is CSARAGGIGEQYF.

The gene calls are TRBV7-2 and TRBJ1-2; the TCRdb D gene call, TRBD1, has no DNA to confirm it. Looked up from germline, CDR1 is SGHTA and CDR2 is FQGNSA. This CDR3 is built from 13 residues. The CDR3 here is CASSSQGFGGYTF.

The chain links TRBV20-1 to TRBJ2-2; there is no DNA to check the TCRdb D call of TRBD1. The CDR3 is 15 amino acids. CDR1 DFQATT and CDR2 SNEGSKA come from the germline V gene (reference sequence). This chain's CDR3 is CSARSRGLNTGELFF.

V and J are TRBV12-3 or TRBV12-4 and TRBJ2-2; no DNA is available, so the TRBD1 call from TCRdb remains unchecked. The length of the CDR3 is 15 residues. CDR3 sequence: CASSLGGGGPGELFF.

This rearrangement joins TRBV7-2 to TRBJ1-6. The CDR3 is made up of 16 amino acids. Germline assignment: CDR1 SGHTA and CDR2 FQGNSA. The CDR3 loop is CASSSKASSYNSPLHF.

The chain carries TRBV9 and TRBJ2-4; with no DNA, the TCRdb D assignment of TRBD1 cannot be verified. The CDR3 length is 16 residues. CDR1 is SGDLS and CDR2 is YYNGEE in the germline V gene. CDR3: CASSASTGAAKNIQYF. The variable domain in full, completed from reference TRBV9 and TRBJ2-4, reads DSGVTQTPKHLITATGQRVTLRCSPRSGDLSVYWYQQSLDQGLQFLIQYYNGEERAKGNILERFSAQQFPDLHSELNLSSLELGDSALYFCASSASTGAAKNIQYFGAGTRLSVL.

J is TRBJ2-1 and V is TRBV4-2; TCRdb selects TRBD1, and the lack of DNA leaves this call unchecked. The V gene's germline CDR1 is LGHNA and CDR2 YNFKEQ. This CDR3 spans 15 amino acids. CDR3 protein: CASSKMGGTYNEQFF.

The CDR3 loop is CATGREGGPEAFF. The chain links TRBV15 to TRBJ1-1. The CDR3 covers 13 residues. Looked up from germline, CDR1 is LNHNV and CDR2 is YYDKDF (reference sequence).